Listed below are T cell receptor beta chains from one sample, sequenced in a study of cytomegalovirus exposure and HLA in healthy donors. The data were produced by immunoSEQ multiplex PCR, yet TCRdb's version contains in-frame clones alone and is incomplete. The repertoire holds 100,000 to 120,000 clones, roughly nine tenths seen once, with under 2% in the top ten. Input material: PBMCs. The receptors were sampled from a woman between 18 and 30 years old in good health and CMV-seronegative. CDR3s include the opening cysteine and the closing phenylalanine or tryptophan. Each record gives: CDR3 length, clone size, V gene, D gene, J gene, CDR3 DNA, CDR3 protein. The D gene is left open where the match is weak. Clone size is given for some rows only: seen once, a few or many times, or a class if the clone is expanded.

len: 12; abundance: -; v_gene: TRBV7-2; d_gene: -; j_gene: TRBJ1-5; CDR3nt: TGTGCCAGCAGCTTACCAAATCAGCCCCAGCATTTT; CDR3aa: CASSLPNQPQHF
len: 11; abundance: -; v_gene: TRBV20-1; d_gene: -; j_gene: TRBJ2-1; CDR3nt: TGCAGTGCTAGTTGGGCCGAAGAGCAGTTCTTC; CDR3aa: CSASWAEEQFF
len: 14; abundance: few; v_gene: TRBV5-1; d_gene: TRBD1; j_gene: TRBJ1-1; CDR3nt: TGCGCCAGCAGCATTACAGGGGCGGGGACTGAAGCTTTCTTT; CDR3aa: CASSITGAGTEAFF
len: 14; abundance: -; v_gene: TRBV15; d_gene: TRBD1; j_gene: TRBJ2-2; CDR3nt: TGTGCCACCAGCGGTGGGACAGACACCGGGGAGCTGTTTTTT; CDR3aa: CATSGGTDTGELFF
len: 14; abundance: -; v_gene: TRBV11-2; d_gene: -; j_gene: TRBJ2-5; CDR3nt: TGTGCCAGCAGCCCGAACCCCGCTGAGGAGACCCAGTACTTC; CDR3aa: CASSPNPAEETQYF
len: 16; abundance: -; v_gene: TRBV2; d_gene: TRBD1; j_gene: TRBJ1-6; CDR3nt: TGTGCCAGCAGCGGCACAGGGGGCGAGTTTGATTCACCCCTCCACTTT; CDR3aa: CASSGTGGEFDSPLHF
len: 13; abundance: -; v_gene: TRBV9; d_gene: TRBD1; j_gene: TRBJ2-5; CDR3nt: TGTGCCAGCAGCGGCGGACAGGAAGAGACCCAGTACTTC; CDR3aa: CASSGGQEETQYF
len: 16; abundance: -; v_gene: TRBV4-3; d_gene: TRBD1; j_gene: TRBJ2-1; CDR3nt: TGCGCCAGCAGCCAAGCAAGGGGGCGAGGGGGAAATGAGCAGTTCTTC; CDR3aa: CASSQARGRGGNEQFF
len: 13; abundance: -; v_gene: TRBV28; d_gene: TRBD2; j_gene: TRBJ2-1; CDR3nt: TGTGCCAGCAGTATAGCGGGAAACGGTGAGCAGTTCTTC; CDR3aa: CASSIAGNGEQFF
len: 15; abundance: -; v_gene: TRBV7-9; d_gene: TRBD1; j_gene: TRBJ2-7; CDR3nt: TGTGCCAGCAGCTTAGGACAGGGGGCTTTGGACGAGCAGTACTTC; CDR3aa: CASSLGQGALDEQYF
len: 14; abundance: -; v_gene: TRBV7-2; d_gene: -; j_gene: TRBJ1-2; CDR3nt: TGTGCCAGCAGCTTAGTCTCGGCGGACACTAGCTACACCTTC; CDR3aa: CASSLVSADTSYTF
len: 18; abundance: -; v_gene: TRBV7-6; d_gene: -; j_gene: TRBJ1-3; CDR3nt: TGTGCCAGCAGCTCCGCATTCGCGGGGCGACAAACGGGAAACACCATATATTTT; CDR3aa: CASSSAFAGRQTGNTIYF
len: 18; abundance: -; v_gene: TRBV4-3; d_gene: -; j_gene: TRBJ1-1; CDR3nt: TGCGCCAGCAGCCAAGATCTCGGCGTCGACACCCGGAACACTGAAGCTTTCTTT; CDR3aa: CASSQDLGVDTRNTEAFF
len: 18; abundance: -; v_gene: TRBV30; d_gene: -; j_gene: TRBJ1-3; CDR3nt: TGTGCCTGGAGCCAATACCTGGGACGGACAGTCTCTGGAAACACCATATATTTT; CDR3aa: CAWSQYLGRTVSGNTIYF
len: 15; abundance: -; v_gene: TRBV9; d_gene: -; j_gene: TRBJ2-5; CDR3nt: TGTGCCAGCAGCGTAAGTCCGGGAGTCCAAGAGACCCAGTACTTC; CDR3aa: CASSVSPGVQETQYF
len: 15; abundance: -; v_gene: TRBV15; d_gene: TRBD2; j_gene: TRBJ2-7; CDR3nt: TGTGCCACCAGCAGAGAAGGGGAGGGAACCTACGAGCAGTACTTC; CDR3aa: CATSREGEGTYEQYF
len: 14; abundance: -; v_gene: TRBV19; d_gene: -; j_gene: TRBJ1-2; CDR3nt: TGTGCCAGCTTAACCGGGACACCCACCAACGGCTACACCTTC; CDR3aa: CASLTGTPTNGYTF
len: 15; abundance: -; v_gene: TRBV19; d_gene: TRBD2; j_gene: TRBJ2-5; CDR3nt: TGTGCCAGTAGTACTAGCGGGGTCTCACGTGGGACCCAGTACTTC; CDR3aa: CASSTSGVSRGTQYF
len: 13; abundance: -; v_gene: TRBV6-1; d_gene: -; j_gene: TRBJ2-7; CDR3nt: TGTGCCAGCGAGGAGACTTCCTCCTACGAGCAGTACTTC; CDR3aa: CASEETSSYEQYF
len: 15; abundance: -; v_gene: TRBV18; d_gene: TRBD1; j_gene: TRBJ2-5; CDR3nt: TGTGCCAGCTCACCGGGACAGGGGCCCCAAGAGACCCAGTACTTC; CDR3aa: CASSPGQGPQETQYF
len: 16; abundance: -; v_gene: TRBV28; d_gene: -; j_gene: TRBJ2-7; CDR3nt: TGTGCCAGCAGTTTAATGTATCGGACAAGGCCTTACGAGCAGTACTTC; CDR3aa: CASSLMYRTRPYEQYF
len: 13; abundance: -; v_gene: TRBV10-3; d_gene: -; j_gene: TRBJ2-5; CDR3nt: TGTGCCTCAGAGGCGTCCTTCCAAGAGACCCAGTACTTC; CDR3aa: CASEASFQETQYF
len: 13; abundance: -; v_gene: TRBV18; d_gene: TRBD2; j_gene: TRBJ2-1; CDR3nt: TGTGCCAGCTCAGACTTAAGCGGGAGGGAGCAGTTCTTC; CDR3aa: CASSDLSGREQFF
len: 15; abundance: -; v_gene: TRBV18; d_gene: TRBD1; j_gene: TRBJ1-2; CDR3nt: TGTGCCAGCTCACCACGAGGTCGCACAGGGGAGGGCTACACCTTC; CDR3aa: CASSPRGRTGEGYTF
len: 17; abundance: -; v_gene: TRBV7-3; d_gene: TRBD2; j_gene: TRBJ2-1; CDR3nt: TGTGCCAGCAGCTTAACGGGACTAGCGACGGTTACCAATGAGCAGTTCTTC; CDR3aa: CASSLTGLATVTNEQFF
len: 14; abundance: -; v_gene: TRBV5-8; d_gene: -; j_gene: TRBJ2-5; CDR3nt: TGTGCCAGCAGCTTACCCCTAAGAGGGGAGACCCAGTACTTC; CDR3aa: CASSLPLRGETQYF
len: 13; abundance: -; v_gene: TRBV4-1; d_gene: TRBD1; j_gene: TRBJ2-1; CDR3nt: TGCGCCAGCAGCCAGACCCCCAGGGGGGAGCAGTTCTTC; CDR3aa: CASSQTPRGEQFF
len: 11; abundance: -; v_gene: TRBV28; d_gene: -; j_gene: TRBJ2-2; CDR3nt: TGTGCCAGCCGGGAGACCGGGGAGCTGTTTTTT; CDR3aa: CASRETGELFF
len: 14; abundance: -; v_gene: TRBV5-8; d_gene: -; j_gene: TRBJ1-2; CDR3nt: TGTGCCAGCAGCCTCGATGGTCAAAGGCGGGGCTACACCTTC; CDR3aa: CASSLDGQRRGYTF
len: 16; abundance: -; v_gene: TRBV4-2; d_gene: -; j_gene: TRBJ2-7; CDR3nt: TGTGCCAGCAGCCAATTAAGGGGGACCAGCACCTACGAGCAGTACTTC; CDR3aa: CASSQLRGTSTYEQYF
len: 14; abundance: -; v_gene: TRBV29-1; d_gene: TRBD2; j_gene: TRBJ2-3; CDR3nt: TGCAGCGTTGTCGAGCGGGGGGGAACAGATACGCAGTATTTT; CDR3aa: CSVVERGGTDTQYF
len: 15; abundance: -; v_gene: TRBV27; d_gene: -; j_gene: TRBJ2-5; CDR3nt: TGTGCCAGCAGTTTATTCGGGATGGAAGGGGAGACCCAGTACTTC; CDR3aa: CASSLFGMEGETQYF
len: 16; abundance: -; v_gene: TRBV6-4; d_gene: TRBD2; j_gene: TRBJ2-1; CDR3nt: TGTGCCAGCAGTGACCGAAGCGGGAGTGGTTACAATGAGCAGTTCTTC; CDR3aa: CASSDRSGSGYNEQFF
len: 14; abundance: few; v_gene: TRBV9; d_gene: TRBD1; j_gene: TRBJ1-1; CDR3nt: TGTGCCAGCAGCATCGGGACAGGGGGCTCGGAAGCTTTCTTT; CDR3aa: CASSIGTGGSEAFF
len: 13; abundance: -; v_gene: TRBV5-1; d_gene: TRBD1; j_gene: TRBJ1-1; CDR3nt: TGCGCCAGCAGCTCGACAGGGGGAGGCGAAGCTTTCTTT; CDR3aa: CASSSTGGGEAFF
len: 15; abundance: once; v_gene: TRBV19; d_gene: TRBD1; j_gene: TRBJ1-2; CDR3nt: TGTGCCAGTAGTCCAACCGGGACAGGGGCCTATGGCTACACCTTC; CDR3aa: CASSPTGTGAYGYTF
len: 18; abundance: -; v_gene: TRBV7-2; d_gene: TRBD2; j_gene: TRBJ2-5; CDR3nt: TGTGCCAGCAGCTCCCCGACTAGCGGGGTTACGCCTCGGGAGACCCAGTACTTC; CDR3aa: CASSSPTSGVTPRETQYF
len: 13; abundance: -; v_gene: TRBV27; d_gene: TRBD1; j_gene: TRBJ2-7; CDR3nt: TGTGCCAGCAGTTTCGGGACAGGGCGCGAGCAGTACTTC; CDR3aa: CASSFGTGREQYF
len: 13; abundance: -; v_gene: TRBV27; d_gene: -; j_gene: TRBJ2-7; CDR3nt: TGTGCCAGCAGTCCCCGGGTTTCCTACGAGCAGTACTTC; CDR3aa: CASSPRVSYEQYF
len: 15; abundance: -; v_gene: TRBV5-1; d_gene: -; j_gene: TRBJ2-5; CDR3nt: TGCGCCAGCAGCTTGTTCAGCAGAGGGCAAGAGACCCAGTACTTC; CDR3aa: CASSLFSRGQETQYF